This T cell receptor beta chain originates from a study of T cell repertoires in ileal Crohn's disease. Generated by immunoSEQ multiplex PCR, the TCRdb table keeps only in-frame clones and is missing some. The sample shows over 14,000 clones, about three quarters of them seen only once. Points from the study as a whole: Mucosal expansions were suggested to be mainly CD8 T cells.

V was pared by 4 bases and J by 6 bases, with 12 bases of the junction left unmatched. CDR1 is MGHRA, CDR2 YSYEKL, per germline. CDR3 length equals 16 residues. This clone came up a few times. Its antigen remains unidentified. This chain uses TRBV4-1 with TRBJ1-2; 9 bases line up with TRBD1. The source is an adult with Crohn's disease. Material: ileal tissue. The CDR3 loop reads CASSRETLGQGNGYTF. The CDR3 DNA follows: TGCGCCAGCAGCCGAGAGACCCTGGGACAGGGTAATGGCTACACCTTC.